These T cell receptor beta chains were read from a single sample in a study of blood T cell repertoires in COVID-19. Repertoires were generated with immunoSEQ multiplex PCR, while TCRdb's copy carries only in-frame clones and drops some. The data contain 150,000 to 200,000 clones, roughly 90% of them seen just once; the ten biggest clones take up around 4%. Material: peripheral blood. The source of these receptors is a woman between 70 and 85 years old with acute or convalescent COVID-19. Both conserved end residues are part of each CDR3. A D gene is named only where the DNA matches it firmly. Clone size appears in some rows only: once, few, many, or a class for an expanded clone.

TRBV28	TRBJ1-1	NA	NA	CASSLYLGVLTEAFF	TGTGCCAGCAGTTTATACTTAGGGGTATTGACTGAAGCTTTCTTT
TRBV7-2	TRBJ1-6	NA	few	CASSLDRVGNSPLHF	TGTGCCAGCAGCTTAGACAGGGTGGGTAATTCACCCCTCCACTTT
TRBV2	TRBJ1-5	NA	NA	CASSEGTANQPQHF	TGTGCCAGCAGTGAAGGGACAGCGAATCAGCCCCAGCATTTT
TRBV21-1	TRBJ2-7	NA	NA	CASSIRVEGGEEVGLIYEQYF	TGTGCCAGCAGCATCCGGGTTGAGGGGGGGGAGGAAGTCGGCTTGATCTACGAGCAGTACTTC
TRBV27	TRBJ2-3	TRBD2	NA	CASSSGTSGLDTQYF	TGTGCCAGCAGTTCAGGGACTAGCGGGTTGGATACGCAGTATTTT
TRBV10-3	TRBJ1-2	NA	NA	CAISEQGPLGYTF	TGTGCCATCAGTGAGCAGGGCCCGTTGGGCTACACCTTC
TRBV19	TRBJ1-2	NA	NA	CASSIETPYGYTF	TGTGCCAGTAGTATCGAGACACCCTATGGCTACACCTTC
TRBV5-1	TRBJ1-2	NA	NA	CASSEDSMGVGYTF	TGCGCCAGCAGCGAGGACAGTATGGGTGTCGGCTACACCTTC
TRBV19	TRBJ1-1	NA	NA	CASSLPETQLGNTEAFF	TGTGCCAGTAGTCTCCCCGAGACACAATTGGGGAACACTGAAGCTTTCTTT
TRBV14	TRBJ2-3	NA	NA	CASSQLAGTTDTQYF	TGTGCCAGCAGCCAATTGGCGGGAACCACAGATACGCAGTATTTT
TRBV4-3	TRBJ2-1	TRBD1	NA	CASSPTGGRFYNEQFF	TGCGCCAGCAGCCCTACAGGGGGCCGCTTTTACAATGAGCAGTTCTTC
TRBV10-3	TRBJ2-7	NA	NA	CAISPQGYEQYF	TGTGCCATCAGTCCCCAGGGTTACGAGCAGTACTTC
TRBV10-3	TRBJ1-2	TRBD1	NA	CASLNGQGASGYTF	TGTGCCTCGCTTAATGGACAGGGGGCGTCTGGCTACACCTTC
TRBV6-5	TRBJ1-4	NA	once	CASSFGSGVNEKLFF	TGTGCCAGCAGTTTCGGGTCAGGGGTTAATGAAAAACTGTTTTTT
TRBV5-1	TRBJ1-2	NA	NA	CASSLGQGNYGYTF	TGCGCCAGCAGCTTGGGTCAGGGAAACTATGGCTACACCTTC
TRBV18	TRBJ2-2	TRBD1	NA	CASSPGTGNTGELFF	TGTGCCAGCTCACCGGGGACAGGGAACACCGGGGAGCTGTTTTTT
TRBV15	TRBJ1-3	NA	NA	CATSRPVGNTIYF	TGTGCCACCAGCAGACCGGTCGGAAACACCATATATTTT
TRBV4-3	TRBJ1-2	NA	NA	CASSQGRVNYGYTF	TGCGCCAGCAGCCAAGGTCGGGTTAACTATGGCTACACCTTC
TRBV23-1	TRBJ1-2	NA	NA	CASKYRRFYGYTF	TGCGCCAGCAAGTACAGGCGGTTCTATGGCTACACCTTC
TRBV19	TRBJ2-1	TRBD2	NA	CASSIGAGGTSYNEQFF	TGTGCCAGTAGTATAGGTGCGGGAGGGACCTCCTACAATGAGCAGTTCTTC
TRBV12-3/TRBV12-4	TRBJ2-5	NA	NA	CASSFFAEETQYF	TGTGCCAGCAGTTTTTTCGCGGAAGAGACCCAGTACTTC
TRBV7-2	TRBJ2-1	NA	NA	CASSSEAYNEQFF	TGTGCCAGCAGCTCCGAGGCTTACAATGAGCAGTTCTTC
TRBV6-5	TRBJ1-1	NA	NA	CASSYSLPNTEAFF	TGTGCCAGCAGTTATAGCCTCCCGAACACTGAAGCTTTCTTT
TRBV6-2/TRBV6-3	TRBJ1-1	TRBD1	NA	CASSIRGQAFF	TGTGCCAGCAGTATCAGGGGGCAAGCTTTCTTT